The 27 T cell receptor beta chains presented below share a single source sample, sequenced in a study of T cells after yellow fever vaccination. MiXCR, applied by TCRdb to the 5' RACE reads, yields one record per CDR3 protein. This table holds roughly 340,000 distinct CDR3 sequences, approximately 3.9% found once. This specimen was PBMCs, taken 5 days after the yellow fever booster vaccination. Receptors originate from a man between 18 and 29 years old who received the YFV17D yellow fever vaccine.

This clonotype was picked up many times. The chain is built from TRBV28 and TRBJ1-5, with D uncertain. Deletions cut 3 bases from V and 5 bases from J, with 8 bases between. Germline lookup yields CDR1 MDHEN and CDR2 SYDVKM. The CDR3 has 13 amino acids. As DNA, the CDR3 is TGTGCCAGCAGTTTGATTAGGGATCAGCCCCAGCATTTT. It yields the protein CASSLIRDQPQHF. Full variable domain (missing parts from reference TRBV28 and TRBJ1-5): DVKVTQSSRYLVKRTGEKVFLECVQDMDHENMFWYRQDPGLGLRLIYFSYDVKMKEKGDIPEGYSVSREKKERFSLILESASTNQTSMYLCASSLIRDQPQHFGDGTRLSIL.

This clonotype was seen a handful of times. This sequence joins TRBV10-3 and TRBJ2-2; no clear D. CDR1 is ENHRY and CDR2 is SYGVKD in the germline V gene. V dropped 4 bases and J dropped 4 bases, with 13 bases sitting between them. The CDR3 has 15 residues. CDR3 loop: CAISVGLSATGELFF. The CDR3 DNA sequence: TGTGCCATCAGTGTCGGCCTGTCAGCCACCGGGGAGCTGTTTTTT.

The chain recombines TRBV20-1 with TRBJ1-3; D is perhaps TRBD1 (5 bases). The CDR3 covers 14 residues. The V and J ends lost 2 bases and 2 bases respectively, with 10 bases between them. The germline CDR1 and CDR2 sequences are DFQATT and SNEGSKA (reference sequence). Here the CDR3 reads CSARRDPAGNTIYF. Here the CDR3 DNA reads TGCAGTGCTAGAAGGGACCCCGCTGGAAACACCATATATTTT.

The CDR3 protein is CASSRRQGKTGELFF. The CDR3 DNA reads TGTGCCAGCAGCCGTAGACAGGGGAAAACCGGGGAGCTGTTTTTT. The genes are TRBV11-2 and TRBJ2-2; TRBD1 agrees at 8 bases. Germline CDR1 and CDR2: SGHAT and FQNNGV. Losses at the gene ends were 5 bases for V and 5 bases for J; bases not matched to a gene: 7. This CDR3 has 15 amino acids.

This clonotype was seen at least ten times. The chain couples TRBV7-9 to TRBJ1-1; 7 nucleotides line up with TRBD1. This CDR3 contains 14 residues. Losses at the gene ends were 2 bases for V and 1 base for J; bases not matched to a gene: 1. Germline values: CDR1 SEHNR, CDR2 FQNEAQ (reference sequence). The CDR3 sequence: CASSLRGQNTEAFF. CDR3 nucleotides: TGTGCCAGCAGCTTAAGGGGGCAGAACACTGAAGCTTTCTTT.

The CDR3 coding sequence is TGTGCCAGCAGAAGAACTAGCGGGGCACCCACAGATACGCAGTATTTT. This translates into CASRRTSGAPTDTQYF. The chain recombines TRBV6-5 with TRBJ2-3, with 10 bases aligning to TRBD2. Germline CDR1 reads MNHEY; CDR2 reads SVGAGI. The CDR3 contains 16 residues. With V trimmed by 6 bases and J by 2 bases, 8 bases remained unmatched.

Only a few counts were recorded for this clonotype. The rearrangement joins TRBV10-2 to TRBJ2-7; 8 bases match TRBD1. Germline V gene sequence: CDR1 WSHSY, CDR2 SAAADI. The CDR3 totals 13 residues. The V and J ends lost 8 bases and 6 bases, in that order; junction bases with no gene match: 9. The CDR3 region has the DNA TGCGCCAGCGCCGGACAGGGAGTCCCCGAGCAGTACTTC. It codes for CASAGQGVPEQYF.

The sample holds a few counts of this clonotype. The chain carries TRBV19 and TRBJ1-2; 12 nucleotides agree with TRBD1. In germline, CDR1 is LNHDA, CDR2 SQIVND (reference sequence). The CDR3 covers 15 residues. V was clipped by 5 bases and J by 7 bases; unmatched bases: 8. The CDR3, as DNA: TGTGCCAGTAGTCGCACCGGGACAGGGGGCTCTGGCTACACCTTC. Translation: CASSRTGTGGSGYTF.

This clonotype was recorded at least ten times. The chain uses TRBV20-1 and TRBJ2-3; D tentatively fits TRBD1 or TRBD2 (5 bases each). The CDR3 length is 14 residues. Trimming removed 6 bases at V and 3 bases at J, with 16 bases between. Germline V lookup: CDR1 DFQATT, CDR2 SNEGSKA (reference sequence). The CDR3 DNA sequence: TGCAGTGCACCTCCCGGGGCGGCGACAGATACGCAGTATTTT. It encodes CSAPPGAATDTQYF.

The rearrangement uses TRBV15 and TRBJ1-2, with D maybe TRBD1 (5 bases). Trimming took off 2 bases at V and 7 bases at J, with 14 bases between the two ends. In germline, CDR1 is LNHNV, CDR2 YYDKDF (reference sequence). The CDR3 is 14 residues long. CDR3 residues: CATSRPGGGIGYTF. CDR3 DNA sequence: TGTGCCACCAGCAGACCCGGGGGAGGTATTGGCTACACCTTC.

The chain joins TRBV12-3 or TRBV12-4 to TRBJ1-2, with D maybe TRBD1 (6 bases). Trimming took 3 bases from V and 8 from J, leaving 16 bases between them. The CDR3 has 14 amino acids. The chain's CDR3 is CASSFGQLAAGYTF. The CDR3 DNA follows: TGTGCCAGCAGTTTCGGACAGTTGGCTGCGGGCTACACCTTC.

This clonotype was recorded a few times. The chain employs TRBV20-1 and TRBJ2-1; D call uncertain. Trimming pared 5 bases from V and 4 bases from J, leaving 15 bases between. Per the germline V gene, CDR1 is DFQATT and CDR2 is SNEGSKA (reference sequence). The CDR3 runs 14 residues. The CDR3 is CSAGRLKPYNEQFF. CDR3 DNA sequence: TGCAGTGCTGGACGGTTAAAGCCATACAATGAGCAGTTCTTC.

The V call is TRBV24-1, the J call TRBJ1-1, with a tentative D call TRBD1 (5 bases). Germline CDR1 and CDR2: KGHDR and SFDVKD. Trimming removed 5 bases at V and 3 bases at J, with 9 bases between. The CDR3 contains 13 residues. CDR3 in amino acids: CATSGGRDTEAFF. Written as DNA, the CDR3 is TGTGCCACCAGTGGTGGCAGGGACACTGAAGCTTTCTTT.

This clonotype was seen at least ten times. The chain joins TRBV4-3 to TRBJ2-2; 8 bases align to TRBD1. The J segment lost 4 bases and the V segment lost 1 base, leaving 5 bases of the junction unmatched. Germline lookup yields CDR1 LGHNA and CDR2 YSLEER. The CDR3 loop spans 16 amino acids. For the CDR3, the DNA is TGCGCCAGCAGCCAAGGTCGACAGGGGCTCACCGGGGAGCTGTTTTTT. Protein product: CASSQGRQGLTGELFF.

This chain joins TRBV7-2 and TRBJ2-3; D gene ambiguous. Germline V gene lookup returns CDR1 SGHTA and CDR2 FQGNSA. The CDR3 is made up of 15 amino acids. V dropped 0 bases and J dropped 6 bases, with 13 bases sitting between them. CDR3 DNA sequence: TGTGCCAGCAGCTTAGCGCTTTACCCGGGCGATACGCAGTATTTT. Amino acid sequence: CASSLALYPGDTQYF.

The rearrangement uses TRBV10-1 and TRBJ1-6, with 8 bases that match TRBD1. V dropped 3 bases and J dropped 12; count of bases not matched to a gene: 1. The CDR3 runs to 12 residues. Germline V CDR1 and CDR2: WNHNN, SYGVQD (reference sequence). CDR3 bases: TGCGCCAGCAGTGAACAGGGGGGACCCCTCCACTTT. It is translated as CASSEQGGPLHF.

The rearrangement links TRBV6-5 to TRBJ2-5; 8 bases agree with TRBD1. CDR3 length: 15 amino acids. The germline V gene encodes CDR1 MNHEY and CDR2 SVGAGI. V was pared by 5 bases and J by 5 bases, with 10 bases of the junction left unmatched. The CDR3 region has the DNA TGTGCCAGCAGTACCGAGGACAGGGCAGGGGAGACCCAGTACTTC. Translation: CASSTEDRAGETQYF.

This clonotype occurred a few times. The chain couples TRBV12-3 or TRBV12-4 to TRBJ2-3; D not certain. The CDR3 runs 15 residues. The V and J ends lost 2 bases and 0 bases respectively, with 9 bases between them. CDR3 nucleotides: TGTGCCAGCAGTTTAAGAAGTACTAGCACAGATACGCAGTATTTT. Residues: CASSLRSTSTDTQYF.

The table lists this clonotype with a few counts. The junction differs from germline at one of its ends, possibly a read error. The V and J genes are TRBV7-3 and TRBJ1-6; 7 bases match TRBD1. The CDR3 totals 17 residues. Germline V gene lookup returns CDR1 SGHTA and CDR2 FQGTGA. CDR3 protein: CASSLTGGAQGDSPLHF. CDR3 nucleotides: TGTGCCAGCAGCCTAACAGGTGGTGCGCAGGGGGATTCACCCCTCCACTTT.

The sample holds many counts of this clonotype. The chain has TRBV6-1 and TRBJ1-1; D is uncertain. The CDR3 consists of 11 residues. CDR1 and CDR2 from the germline V gene are MNHNS and SASEGT. V lost 3 bases to trimming and J lost 5 bases, with 4 bases between them. CDR3 region: CASSEGTEAFF. For the CDR3, the DNA is TGTGCCAGCAGTGAGGGAACTGAAGCTTTCTTT.

This clonotype was counted many times. The V call is TRBV15, the J call TRBJ2-1, with 11 bases fitting TRBD1. The CDR3 runs to 15 residues. Germline V CDR1 and CDR2: LNHNV, YYDKDF (reference sequence). Unmatched junction bases numbered 4, after V lost 3 bases and J lost 6 bases. CDR3: CATSSGTGGLNEQFF. Here the CDR3 DNA reads TGTGCCACCAGCAGCGGGACAGGGGGTCTCAATGAGCAGTTCTTC.

There are a few counts of this clonotype. The rearrangement uses TRBV15 and TRBJ1-1, with D unresolved. The CDR3 loop spans 14 amino acids. Germline V gene sequence: CDR1 LNHNV, CDR2 YYDKDF (reference sequence). The germline V and J ends were trimmed by 0 bases and 8 bases, with 13 bases remaining between them. CDR3 sequence reads: CATSRDLGVVEAFF. CDR3 nucleotides: TGTGCCACCAGCAGAGATCTTGGGGTGGTGGAAGCTTTCTTT. The full variable domain, completed using reference TRBV15 and TRBJ1-1, is DAMVIQNPRYQVTQFGKPVTLSCSQTLNHNVMYWYQQKSSQAPKLLFHYYDKDFNNEADTPDNFQSRRPNTSFCFLDIRSPGLGDTAMYLCATSRDLGVVEAFFGQGTRLTVV.

This clonotype has more than one count but fewer than ten. The rearrangement uses TRBV5-8 and TRBJ2-1; 7 bases match TRBD1. Trimming at V came to 8 bases and at J to 6 bases, leaving 8 bases not matched to a gene. The germline V gene encodes CDR1 SGHTS and CDR2 YDEGEE. The CDR3 consists of 13 residues. In DNA, the CDR3 is TGTGCCAGTACCGAGGGGGCGCCCAATGAGCAGTTCTTC. Residues: CASTEGAPNEQFF.

This clonotype occurred a few times. V gene TRBV19 combines with J gene TRBJ1-1, with 9 bases aligning to TRBD1. This CDR3 contains 14 residues. The V and J ends lost 4 bases and 4 bases, in that order; junction bases with no gene match: 4. Looked up from germline, CDR1 is LNHDA and CDR2 is SQIVND (reference sequence). CDR3 nucleotide sequence: TGTGCCAGTAGTACGACAGGGGGGGTCACTGAAGCTTTCTTT. Its translation: CASSTTGGVTEAFF.

The chain links TRBV4-2 to TRBJ1-2; tentative D call: TRBD1 (5 bases). The V end lost 4 bases, the J end lost 3 bases, and 12 bases lay between the germline ends. The CDR3 runs 14 residues. Per the germline V gene, CDR1 is LGHNA and CDR2 is YNFKEQ. CDR3 amino acids: CASSPSGDHYGYTF. CDR3 DNA: TGTGCCAGCAGCCCGTCGGGGGACCACTATGGCTACACCTTC.

This clonotype occurred many times. V and J are TRBV7-9 and TRBJ2-3; D not certain. Trimming stripped 4 bases from V and 0 bases from J, with 8 bases between. The CDR3 totals 14 residues. Germline assignment: CDR1 SEHNR and CDR2 FQNEAQ (reference sequence). CDR3 DNA sequence: TGTGCCAGCAGCTCATGGCCCAGCACAGATACGCAGTATTTT. Translating gives CASSSWPSTDTQYF. Full variable domain (outside the CDR3, taken from reference TRBV7-9 and TRBJ2-3): DTGVSQNPRHKITKRGQNVTFRCDPISEHNRLYWYRQTLGQGPEFLTYFQNEAQLEKSRLLSDRFSAERPKGSFSTLEIQRTEQGDSAMYLCASSSWPSTDTQYFGPGTRLTVL.

This clonotype was seen a few times. The chain is built from TRBV5-1 and TRBJ2-5, with 9 bases matching TRBD1. The V gene's germline CDR1 is SGHRS and CDR2 YFSETQ. Trimming at V came to 4 bases and at J to 4 bases, leaving 8 bases not matched to a gene. The CDR3 has 15 residues. The CDR3 here is CASSLGQGLGETQYF. For the CDR3, the DNA is TGCGCCAGCAGCCTCGGACAGGGGCTAGGAGAGACCCAGTACTTC.